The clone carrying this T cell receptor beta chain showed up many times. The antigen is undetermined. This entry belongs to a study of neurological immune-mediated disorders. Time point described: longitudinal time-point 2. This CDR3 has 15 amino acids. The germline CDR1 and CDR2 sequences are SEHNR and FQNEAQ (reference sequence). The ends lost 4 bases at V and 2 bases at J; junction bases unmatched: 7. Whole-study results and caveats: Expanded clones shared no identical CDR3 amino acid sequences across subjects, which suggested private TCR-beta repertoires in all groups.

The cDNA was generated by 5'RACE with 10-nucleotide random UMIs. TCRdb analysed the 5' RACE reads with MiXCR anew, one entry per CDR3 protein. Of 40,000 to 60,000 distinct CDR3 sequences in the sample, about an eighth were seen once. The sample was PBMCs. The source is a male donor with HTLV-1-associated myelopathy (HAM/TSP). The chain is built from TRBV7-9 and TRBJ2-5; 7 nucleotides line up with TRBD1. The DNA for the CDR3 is TGTGCCAGCAGCTCCCCCGACAGGGATCAAGAGACCCAGTACTTC. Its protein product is CASSSPDRDQETQYF.